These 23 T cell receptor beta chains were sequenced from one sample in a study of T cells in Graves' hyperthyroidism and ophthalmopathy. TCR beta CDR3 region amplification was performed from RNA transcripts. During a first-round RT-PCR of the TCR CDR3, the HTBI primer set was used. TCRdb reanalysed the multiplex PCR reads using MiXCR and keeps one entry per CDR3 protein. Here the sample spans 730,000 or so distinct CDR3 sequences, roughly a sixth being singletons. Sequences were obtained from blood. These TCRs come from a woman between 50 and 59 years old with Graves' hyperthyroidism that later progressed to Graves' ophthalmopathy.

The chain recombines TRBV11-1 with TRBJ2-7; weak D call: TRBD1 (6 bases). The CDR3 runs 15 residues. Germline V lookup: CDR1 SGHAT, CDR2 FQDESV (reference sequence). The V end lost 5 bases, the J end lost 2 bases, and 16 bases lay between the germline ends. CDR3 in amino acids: CASSHYNRVPYEQYF. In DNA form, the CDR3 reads TGTGCCAGCAGCCACTACAACAGGGTACCCTACGAGCAGTACTTC.

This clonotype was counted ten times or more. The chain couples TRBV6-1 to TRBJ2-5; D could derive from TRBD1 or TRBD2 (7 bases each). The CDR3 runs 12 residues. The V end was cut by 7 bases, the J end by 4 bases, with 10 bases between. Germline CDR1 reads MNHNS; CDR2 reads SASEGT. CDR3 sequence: CASTRGGETQYF. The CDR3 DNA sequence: TGTGCCAGCACCAGGGGGGGAGAGACCCAGTACTTC.

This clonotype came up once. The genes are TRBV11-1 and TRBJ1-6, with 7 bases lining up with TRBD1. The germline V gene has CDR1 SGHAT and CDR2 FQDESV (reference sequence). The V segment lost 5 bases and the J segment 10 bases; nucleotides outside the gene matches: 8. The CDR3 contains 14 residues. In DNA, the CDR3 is TGTGCCAGCAGCCGCGACAGGGACCCCTCACCCCTCCACTTT. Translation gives CASSRDRDPSPLHF.

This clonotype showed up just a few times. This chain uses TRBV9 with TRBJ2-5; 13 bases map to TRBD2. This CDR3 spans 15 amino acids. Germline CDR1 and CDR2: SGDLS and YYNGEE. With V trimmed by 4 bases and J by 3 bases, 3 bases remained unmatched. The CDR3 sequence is CASSKGTSGEETQYF. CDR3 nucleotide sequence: TGTGCCAGCAGCAAGGGGACTAGCGGGGAAGAGACCCAGTACTTC.

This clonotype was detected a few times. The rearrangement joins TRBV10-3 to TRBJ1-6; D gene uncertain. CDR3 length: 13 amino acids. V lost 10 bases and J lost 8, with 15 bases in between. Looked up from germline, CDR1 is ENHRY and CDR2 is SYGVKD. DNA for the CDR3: TGTGCCACCAAGAACCGTAATGATTCACCCCTCCACTTT. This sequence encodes CATKNRNDSPLHF.

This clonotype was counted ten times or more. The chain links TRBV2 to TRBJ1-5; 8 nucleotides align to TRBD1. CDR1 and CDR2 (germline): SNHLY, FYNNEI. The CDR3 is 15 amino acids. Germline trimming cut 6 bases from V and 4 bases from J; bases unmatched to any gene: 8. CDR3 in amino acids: CASREPDRVNQPQHF. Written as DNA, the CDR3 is TGTGCCAGCAGAGAACCGGACAGGGTTAATCAGCCCCAGCATTTT.

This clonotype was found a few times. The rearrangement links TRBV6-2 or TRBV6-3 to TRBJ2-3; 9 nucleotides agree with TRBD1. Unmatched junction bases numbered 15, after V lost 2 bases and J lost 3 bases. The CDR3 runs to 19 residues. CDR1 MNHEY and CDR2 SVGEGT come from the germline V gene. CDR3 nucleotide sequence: TGTGCCAGCAGTTACGTGGTTAACAGGGGGCGCATAAGGACAGATACGCAGTATTTT. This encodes CASSYVVNRGRIRTDTQYF.

The chain's CDR3 is CASSLTGDTGELFF. The CDR3 DNA reads as TGCGCCAGCAGTCTCACAGGGGACACCGGGGAGCTGTTTTTT. V usage is TRBV5-1 and J usage is TRBJ2-2; 7 bases fit TRBD1. Germline V CDR1 and CDR2: SGHRS, YFSETQ. This CDR3 region has 14 residues. V trimming: 5 bases; J trimming: 3 bases; junction bases outside the gene matches: 4. Complete variable domain (other parts from reference TRBV5-1 and TRBJ2-2): KAGVTQTPRYLIKTRGQQVTLSCSPISGHRSVSWYQQTPGQGLQFLFEYFSETQRNKGNFPGRFSGRQFSNSRSEMNVSTLELGDSALYLCASSLTGDTGELFFGEGSRLTVL.

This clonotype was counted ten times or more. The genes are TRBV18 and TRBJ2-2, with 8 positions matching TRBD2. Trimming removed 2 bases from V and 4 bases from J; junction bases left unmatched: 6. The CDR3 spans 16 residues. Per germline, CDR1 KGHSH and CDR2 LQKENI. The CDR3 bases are TGTGCCAGCTCACCAGATGAGCGGGGGACCACCGGGGAGCTGTTTTTT. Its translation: CASSPDERGTTGELFF. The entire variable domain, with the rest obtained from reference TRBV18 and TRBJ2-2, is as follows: NAGVMQNPRHLVRRRGQEARLRCSPMKGHSHVYWYRQLPEEGLKFMVYLQKENIIDESGMPKERFSAEFPKEGPSILRIQQVVRGDSAAYFCASSPDERGTTGELFFGEGSRLTVL.

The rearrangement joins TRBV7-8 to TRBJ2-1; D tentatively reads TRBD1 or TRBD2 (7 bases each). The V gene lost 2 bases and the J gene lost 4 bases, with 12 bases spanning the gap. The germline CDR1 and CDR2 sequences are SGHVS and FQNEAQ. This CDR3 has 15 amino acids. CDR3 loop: CASSLYQGGYNEQFF. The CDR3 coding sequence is TGTGCCAGCAGCTTATATCAGGGGGGGTACAATGAGCAGTTCTTC.

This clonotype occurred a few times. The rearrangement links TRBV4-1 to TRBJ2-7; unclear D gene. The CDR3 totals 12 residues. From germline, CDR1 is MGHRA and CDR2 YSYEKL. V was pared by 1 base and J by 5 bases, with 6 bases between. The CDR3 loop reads CASSQVKDEQYF. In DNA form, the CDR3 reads TGCGCCAGCAGCCAAGTTAAGGACGAGCAGTACTTC.

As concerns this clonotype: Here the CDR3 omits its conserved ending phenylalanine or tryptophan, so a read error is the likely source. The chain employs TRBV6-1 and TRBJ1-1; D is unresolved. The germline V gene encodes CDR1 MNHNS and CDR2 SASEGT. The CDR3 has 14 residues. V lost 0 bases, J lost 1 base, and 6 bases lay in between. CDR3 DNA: TGTGCCAGCAGTGAAGCGCCCTCGAACACTGAAGCTTTCTCT. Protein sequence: CASSEAPSNTEAFS.

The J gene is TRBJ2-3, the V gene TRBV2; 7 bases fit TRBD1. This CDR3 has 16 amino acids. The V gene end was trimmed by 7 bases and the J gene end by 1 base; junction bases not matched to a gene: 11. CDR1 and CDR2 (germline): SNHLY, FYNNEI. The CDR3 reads CASTERAGQGTDTQYF. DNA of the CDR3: TGTGCCAGCACCGAACGGGCCGGACAGGGCACAGATACGCAGTATTTT.

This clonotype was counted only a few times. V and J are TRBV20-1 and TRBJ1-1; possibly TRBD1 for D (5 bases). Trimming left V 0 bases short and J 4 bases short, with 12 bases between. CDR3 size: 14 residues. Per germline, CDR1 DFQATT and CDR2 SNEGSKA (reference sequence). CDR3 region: CSARDLTQGTEAFF. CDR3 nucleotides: TGCAGTGCTAGAGATTTAACTCAGGGCACTGAAGCTTTCTTT.

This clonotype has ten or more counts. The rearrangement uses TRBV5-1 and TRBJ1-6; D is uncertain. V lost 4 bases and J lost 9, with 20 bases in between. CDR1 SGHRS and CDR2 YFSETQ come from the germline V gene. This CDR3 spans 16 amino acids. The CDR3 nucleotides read TGCGCCAGCAGCCCCGCTAGGGCGGAACAAGGTTCACCCCTCCACTTT. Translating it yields CASSPARAEQGSPLHF.

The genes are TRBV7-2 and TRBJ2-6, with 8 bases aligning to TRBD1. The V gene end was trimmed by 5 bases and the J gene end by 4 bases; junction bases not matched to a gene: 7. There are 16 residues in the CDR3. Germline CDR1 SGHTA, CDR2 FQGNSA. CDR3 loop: CASSPTRDRGANVLTF. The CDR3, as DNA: TGTGCCAGCAGCCCTACCAGGGACAGGGGGGCCAACGTCCTGACTTTC.

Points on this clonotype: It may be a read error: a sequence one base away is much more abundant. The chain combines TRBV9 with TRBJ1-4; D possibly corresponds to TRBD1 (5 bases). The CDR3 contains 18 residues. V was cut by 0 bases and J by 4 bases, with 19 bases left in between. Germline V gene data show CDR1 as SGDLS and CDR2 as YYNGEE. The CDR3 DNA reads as TGTGCCAGCAGCGTAGCGTCTGGGGCAGAAAGAATTAATGAAAAACTGTTTTTT. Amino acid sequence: CASSVASGAERINEKLFF. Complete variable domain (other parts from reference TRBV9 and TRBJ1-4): DSGVTQTPKHLITATGQRVTLRCSPRSGDLSVYWYQQSLDQGLQFLIQYYNGEERAKGNILERFSAQQFPDLHSELNLSSLELGDSALYFCASSVASGAERINEKLFFGSGTQLSVL.

CDR3 protein: CASSVGDTEGQPQHF. The CDR3 nucleotides are TGTGCCAGCAGCGTAGGGGACACCGAGGGACAGCCCCAGCATTTT. V and J are TRBV9 and TRBJ1-5, with D tentatively TRBD1 (6 bases). CDR1 is SGDLS and CDR2 is YYNGEE in the germline V gene. The CDR3 has 15 amino acids. Between the trimmed V and J ends, which lost 0 bases and 7 bases, there was a span of 14 bases.

Here the CDR3 DNA reads TGTGCCAGATCCAGGGGGCAGGGAATCGTCGGCACTGAAGCTTTCTTT. Amino acids: CARSRGQGIVGTEAFF. The V call is TRBV2, the J call TRBJ1-1, with TRBD1 matching 8 bases. The CDR3 covers 16 residues. Looked up from germline, CDR1 is SNHLY and CDR2 is FYNNEI. V lost 9 bases to trimming and J lost 4 bases; unmatched junction nucleotides: 16.

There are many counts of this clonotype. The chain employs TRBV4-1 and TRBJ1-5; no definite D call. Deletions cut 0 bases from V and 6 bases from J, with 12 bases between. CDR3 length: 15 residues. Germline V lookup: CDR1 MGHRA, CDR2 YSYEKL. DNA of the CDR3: TGCGCCAGCAGCCAAGATCTTTGGGGATTTCAGCCCCAGCATTTT. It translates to CASSQDLWGFQPQHF.

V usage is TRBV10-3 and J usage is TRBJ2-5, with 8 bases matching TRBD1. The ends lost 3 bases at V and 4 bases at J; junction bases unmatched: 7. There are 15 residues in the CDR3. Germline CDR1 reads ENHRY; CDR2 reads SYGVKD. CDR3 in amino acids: CAISDPDRVGETQYF. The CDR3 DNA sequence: TGTGCCATCAGTGACCCGGACAGGGTTGGAGAGACCCAGTACTTC.

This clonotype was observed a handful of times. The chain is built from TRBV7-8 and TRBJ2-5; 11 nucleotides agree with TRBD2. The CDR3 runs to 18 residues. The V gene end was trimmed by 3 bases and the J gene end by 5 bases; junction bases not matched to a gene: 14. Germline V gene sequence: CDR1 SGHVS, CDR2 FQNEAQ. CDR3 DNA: TGTGCCAGCAGCTTTAGTAGGGATATAGCGGGGGGGGAGGAGACCCAGTACTTC. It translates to CASSFSRDIAGGEETQYF.

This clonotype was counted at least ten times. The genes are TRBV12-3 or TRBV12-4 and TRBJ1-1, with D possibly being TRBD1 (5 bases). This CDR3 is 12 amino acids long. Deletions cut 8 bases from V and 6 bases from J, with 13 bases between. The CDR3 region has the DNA TGTGCCAGCGGTGGGGCGATCGCTGAAGCTTTCTTT. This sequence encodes CASGGAIAEAFF.